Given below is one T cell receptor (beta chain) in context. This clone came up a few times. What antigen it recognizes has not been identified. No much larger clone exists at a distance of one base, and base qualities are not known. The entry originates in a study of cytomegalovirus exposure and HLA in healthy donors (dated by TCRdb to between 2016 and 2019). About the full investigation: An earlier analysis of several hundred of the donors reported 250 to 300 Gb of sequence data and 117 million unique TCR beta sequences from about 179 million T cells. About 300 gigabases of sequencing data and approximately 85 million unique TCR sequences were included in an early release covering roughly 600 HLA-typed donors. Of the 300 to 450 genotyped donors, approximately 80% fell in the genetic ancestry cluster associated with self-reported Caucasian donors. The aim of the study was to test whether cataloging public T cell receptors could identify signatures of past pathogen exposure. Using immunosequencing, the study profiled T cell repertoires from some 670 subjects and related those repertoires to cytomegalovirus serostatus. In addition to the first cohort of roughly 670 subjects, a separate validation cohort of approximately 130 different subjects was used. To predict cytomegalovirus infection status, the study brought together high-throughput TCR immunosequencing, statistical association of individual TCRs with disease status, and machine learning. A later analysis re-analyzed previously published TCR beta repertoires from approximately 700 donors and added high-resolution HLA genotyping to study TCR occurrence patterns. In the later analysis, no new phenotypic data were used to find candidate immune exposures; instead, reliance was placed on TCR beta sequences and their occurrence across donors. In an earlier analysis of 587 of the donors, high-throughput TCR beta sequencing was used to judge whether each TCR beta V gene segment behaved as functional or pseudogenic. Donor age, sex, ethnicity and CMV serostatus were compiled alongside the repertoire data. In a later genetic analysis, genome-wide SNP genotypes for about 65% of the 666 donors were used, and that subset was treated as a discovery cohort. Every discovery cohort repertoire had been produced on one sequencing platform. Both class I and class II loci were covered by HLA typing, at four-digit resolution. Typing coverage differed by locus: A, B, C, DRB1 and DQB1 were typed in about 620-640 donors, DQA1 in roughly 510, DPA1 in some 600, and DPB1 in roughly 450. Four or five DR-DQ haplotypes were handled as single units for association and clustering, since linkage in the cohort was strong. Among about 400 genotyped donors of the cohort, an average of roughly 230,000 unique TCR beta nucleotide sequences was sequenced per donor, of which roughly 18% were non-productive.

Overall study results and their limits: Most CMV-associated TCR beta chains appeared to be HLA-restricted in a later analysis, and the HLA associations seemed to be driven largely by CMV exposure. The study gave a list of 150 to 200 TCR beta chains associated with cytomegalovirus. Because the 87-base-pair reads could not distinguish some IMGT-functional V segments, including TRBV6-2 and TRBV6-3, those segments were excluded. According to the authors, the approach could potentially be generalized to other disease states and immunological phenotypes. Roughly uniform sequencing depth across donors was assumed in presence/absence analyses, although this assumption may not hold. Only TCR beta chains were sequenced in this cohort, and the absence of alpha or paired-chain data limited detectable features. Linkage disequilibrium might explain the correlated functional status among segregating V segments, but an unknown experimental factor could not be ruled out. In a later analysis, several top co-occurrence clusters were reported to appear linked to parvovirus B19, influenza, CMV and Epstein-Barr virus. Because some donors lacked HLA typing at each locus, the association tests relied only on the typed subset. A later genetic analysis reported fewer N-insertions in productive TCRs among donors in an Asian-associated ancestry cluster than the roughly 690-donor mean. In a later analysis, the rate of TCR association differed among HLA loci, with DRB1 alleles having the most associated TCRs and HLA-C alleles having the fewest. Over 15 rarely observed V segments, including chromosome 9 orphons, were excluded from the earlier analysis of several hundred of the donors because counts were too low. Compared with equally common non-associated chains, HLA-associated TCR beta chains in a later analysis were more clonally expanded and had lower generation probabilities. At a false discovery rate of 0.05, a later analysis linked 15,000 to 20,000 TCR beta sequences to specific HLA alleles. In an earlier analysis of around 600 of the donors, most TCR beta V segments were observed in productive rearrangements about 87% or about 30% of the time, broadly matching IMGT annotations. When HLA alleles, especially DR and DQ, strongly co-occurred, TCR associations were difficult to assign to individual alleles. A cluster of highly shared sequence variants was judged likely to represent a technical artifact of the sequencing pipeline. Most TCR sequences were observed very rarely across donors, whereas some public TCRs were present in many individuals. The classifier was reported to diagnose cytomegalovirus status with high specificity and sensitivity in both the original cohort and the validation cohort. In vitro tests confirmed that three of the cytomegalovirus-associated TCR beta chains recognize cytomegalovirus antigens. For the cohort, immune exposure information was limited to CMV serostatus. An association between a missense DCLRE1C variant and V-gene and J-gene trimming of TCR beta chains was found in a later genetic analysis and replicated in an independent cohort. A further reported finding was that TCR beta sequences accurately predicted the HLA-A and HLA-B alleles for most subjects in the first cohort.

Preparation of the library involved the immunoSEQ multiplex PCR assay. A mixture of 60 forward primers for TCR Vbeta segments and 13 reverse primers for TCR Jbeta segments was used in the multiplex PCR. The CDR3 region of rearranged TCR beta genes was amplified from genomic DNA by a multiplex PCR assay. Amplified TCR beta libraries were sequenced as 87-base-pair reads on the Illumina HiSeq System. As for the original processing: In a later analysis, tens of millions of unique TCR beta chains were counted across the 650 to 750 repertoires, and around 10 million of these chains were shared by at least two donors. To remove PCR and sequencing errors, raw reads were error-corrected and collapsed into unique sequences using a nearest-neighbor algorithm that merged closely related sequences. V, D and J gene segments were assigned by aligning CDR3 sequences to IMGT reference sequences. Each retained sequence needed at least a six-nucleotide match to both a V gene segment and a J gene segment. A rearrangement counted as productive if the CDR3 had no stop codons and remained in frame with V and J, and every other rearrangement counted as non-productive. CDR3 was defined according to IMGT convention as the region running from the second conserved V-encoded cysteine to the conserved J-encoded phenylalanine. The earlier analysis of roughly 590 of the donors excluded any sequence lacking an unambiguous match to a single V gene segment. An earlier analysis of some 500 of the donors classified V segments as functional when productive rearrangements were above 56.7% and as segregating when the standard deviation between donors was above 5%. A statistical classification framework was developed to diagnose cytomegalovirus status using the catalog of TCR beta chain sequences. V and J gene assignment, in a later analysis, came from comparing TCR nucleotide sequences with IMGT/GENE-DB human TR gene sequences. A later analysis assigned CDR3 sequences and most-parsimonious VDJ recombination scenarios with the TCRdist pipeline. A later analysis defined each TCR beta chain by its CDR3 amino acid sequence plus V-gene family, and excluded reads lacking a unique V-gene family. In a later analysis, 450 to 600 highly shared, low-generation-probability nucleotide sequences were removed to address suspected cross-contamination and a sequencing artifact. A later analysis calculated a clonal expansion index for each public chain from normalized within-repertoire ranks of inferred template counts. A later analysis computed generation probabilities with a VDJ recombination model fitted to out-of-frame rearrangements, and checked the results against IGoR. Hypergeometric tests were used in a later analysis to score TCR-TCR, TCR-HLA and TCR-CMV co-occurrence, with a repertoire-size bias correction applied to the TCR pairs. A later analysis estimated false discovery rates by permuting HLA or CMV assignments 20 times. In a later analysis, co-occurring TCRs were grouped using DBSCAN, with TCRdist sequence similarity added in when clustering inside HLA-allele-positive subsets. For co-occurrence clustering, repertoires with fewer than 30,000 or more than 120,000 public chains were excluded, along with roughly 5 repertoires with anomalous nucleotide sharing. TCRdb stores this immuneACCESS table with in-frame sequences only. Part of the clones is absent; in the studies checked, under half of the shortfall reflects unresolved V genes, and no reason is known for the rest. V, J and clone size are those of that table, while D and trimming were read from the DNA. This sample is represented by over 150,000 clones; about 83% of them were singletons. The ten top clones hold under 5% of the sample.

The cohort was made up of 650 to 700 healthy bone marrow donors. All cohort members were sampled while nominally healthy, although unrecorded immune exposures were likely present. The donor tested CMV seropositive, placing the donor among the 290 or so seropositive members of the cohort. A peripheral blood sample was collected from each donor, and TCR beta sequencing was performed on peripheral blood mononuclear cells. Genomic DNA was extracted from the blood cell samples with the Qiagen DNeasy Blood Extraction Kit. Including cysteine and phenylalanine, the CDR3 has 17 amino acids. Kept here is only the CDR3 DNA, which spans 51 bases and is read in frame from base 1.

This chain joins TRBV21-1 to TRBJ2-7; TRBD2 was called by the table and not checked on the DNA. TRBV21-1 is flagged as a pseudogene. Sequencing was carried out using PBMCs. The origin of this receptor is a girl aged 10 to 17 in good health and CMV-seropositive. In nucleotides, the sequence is TGTGCCAGCAGCAAAGGACCAGCGGGGTCTGTTCCCTACGAGCAGTACTTC. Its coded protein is CASSKGPAGSVPYEQYF.